A single TCR beta chain is shown here with its context. This record comes from a study of blood T cell repertoires in COVID-19. The CDR3 has 15 amino acids. The V segment lost 0 bases and the J segment 2 bases; nucleotides outside the gene matches: 3. The germline V gene has CDR1 SGHRS and CDR2 YFSETQ. Original analysis: Estimation of nucleated cell counts was performed using reference gene primer amplification. Repertoires were generated with immunoSEQ multiplex PCR, while TCRdb's copy carries only in-frame clones and drops some. V and J calls and clone size are copied from that table; D and trimming were computed from the DNA. The repertoire holds 200,000 to 300,000 clones, with 88% as singletons.

J is TRBJ1-2 and V is TRBV5-1; 8 bases fit TRBD1. This sequence originates from a man in his fifties or sixties who had recovered from COVID-19. What was sequenced was peripheral blood. The chain's CDR3 is CASSLAGTGNYGYTF. In DNA form, the CDR3 reads TGCGCCAGCAGCTTGGCCGGGACAGGCAACTATGGCTACACCTTC.